This T cell receptor beta chain appears in the sequencing data of a study of shared clonotypes between healthy human individuals. Trimming cost V 11 bases and J 2 bases, with 8 bases left between them. Germline assignment: CDR1 MNHNY and CDR2 SVGAGI (reference sequence). CDR3 length equals 11 residues. Every immunoSEQ plate was one replicate of a subset's evenly spread DNA. Assay used: immunoSEQ multiplex PCR; TCRdb lists only in-frame clones, some missing. The sample lists nearly 1 million clones, approximately 80% seen once, with approximately 1.5% in the top ten. To note about this clone: The antigen is unknown.

Regarding the study as a whole: Larger richness was generally estimated for naive than memory subsets. Shared across several donors were roughly 4.8% of the naive CD4 clonotypes. In contrast to clonotypes shared by all four donors, non-shared clonotypes had lower generation probabilities.

The specimen was memory CD4+ T cells sorted from blood. The subset: CD45RA-negative fraction. This TCR was sampled from a man aged 18 to 35 in good health. The J gene is TRBJ2-3, the V gene TRBV6-6; D is undetermined. Here the CDR3 DNA reads TGTGCCCACGCTAACACAGATACGCAGTATTTT. Translated: CAHANTDTQYF.